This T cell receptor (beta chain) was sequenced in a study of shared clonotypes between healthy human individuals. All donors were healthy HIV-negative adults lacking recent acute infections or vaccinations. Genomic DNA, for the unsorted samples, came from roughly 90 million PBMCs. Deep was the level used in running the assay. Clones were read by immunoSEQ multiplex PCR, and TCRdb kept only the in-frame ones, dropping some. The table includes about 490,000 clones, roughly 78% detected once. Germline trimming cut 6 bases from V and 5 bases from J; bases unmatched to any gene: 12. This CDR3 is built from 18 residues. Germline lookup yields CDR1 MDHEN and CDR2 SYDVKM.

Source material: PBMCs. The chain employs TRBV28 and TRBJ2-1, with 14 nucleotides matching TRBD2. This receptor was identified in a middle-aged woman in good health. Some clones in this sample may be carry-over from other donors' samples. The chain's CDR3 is CASRWGVGTSGRNNEQFF. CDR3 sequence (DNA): TGTGCCAGCAGGTGGGGTGTGGGGACTAGCGGGAGAAACAATGAGCAGTTCTTC. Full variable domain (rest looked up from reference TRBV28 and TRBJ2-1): DVKVTQSSRYLVKRTGEKVFLECVQDMDHENMFWYRQDPGLGLRLIYFSYDVKMKEKGDIPEGYSVSREKKERFSLILESASTNQTSMYLCASRWGVGTSGRNNEQFFGPGTRLTVL.